The clone carrying this T cell receptor (beta chain) was observed a few times. Sequenced by immunoSEQ multiplex PCR; TCRdb stores in-frame clones only, minus some. The sample yields fewer than 45,000 clones, around three quarters seen once. The data derive from a study of OX40 agonist ivuxolimab in advanced cancers. Germline V gene lookup returns CDR1 SNHLY and CDR2 FYNNEI. Trimming removed 9 bases from V and 2 bases from J; junction bases left unmatched: 12. The CDR3 spans 16 residues. The clonotype originates from an adult with an advanced solid tumor such as melanoma, head and neck, liver or kidney cancer. The chain combines TRBV2 with TRBJ1-5, with 8 bases matching TRBD1. The sample in question was CD4+ or CD8+ T cells sorted from blood, obtained in a trial of the OX40 agonist ivuxolimab. The CDR3 coding sequence is TGTGCCAGTCGAACAGGGGGTGGAGGAGGCAATCAGCCCCAGCATTTT. Its protein product is CASRTGGGGGNQPQHF.